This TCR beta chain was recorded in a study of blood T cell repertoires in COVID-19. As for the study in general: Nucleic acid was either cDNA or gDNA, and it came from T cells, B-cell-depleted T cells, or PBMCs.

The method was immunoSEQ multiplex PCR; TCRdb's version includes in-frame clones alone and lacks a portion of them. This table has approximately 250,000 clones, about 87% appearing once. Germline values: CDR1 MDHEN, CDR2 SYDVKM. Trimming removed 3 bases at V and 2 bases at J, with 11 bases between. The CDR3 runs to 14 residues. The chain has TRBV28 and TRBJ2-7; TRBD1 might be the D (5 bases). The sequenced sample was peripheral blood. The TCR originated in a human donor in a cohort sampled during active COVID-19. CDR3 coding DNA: TGTGCCAGCAGTTTTATCGGACAAACCTACGAGCAGTACTTC. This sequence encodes CASSFIGQTYEQYF.